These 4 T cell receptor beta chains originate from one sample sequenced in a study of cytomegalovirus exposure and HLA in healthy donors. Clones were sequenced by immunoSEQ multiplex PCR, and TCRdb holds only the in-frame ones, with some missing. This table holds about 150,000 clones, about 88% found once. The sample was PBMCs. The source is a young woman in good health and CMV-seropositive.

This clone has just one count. CDR3 in DNA: TGTGCCACCAGGGATCGAAGGCAGGGTTTGGGCACTGAAGCTTTCTTT. Its protein is CATRDRRQGLGTEAFF. This chain connects TRBV15 to TRBJ1-1; perhaps TRBD1 as D (5 bases). V was cut by 6 bases and J by 4 bases, with 21 bases left in between. CDR1 LNHNV and CDR2 YYDKDF come from the germline V gene (reference sequence). This CDR3 has 16 amino acids.

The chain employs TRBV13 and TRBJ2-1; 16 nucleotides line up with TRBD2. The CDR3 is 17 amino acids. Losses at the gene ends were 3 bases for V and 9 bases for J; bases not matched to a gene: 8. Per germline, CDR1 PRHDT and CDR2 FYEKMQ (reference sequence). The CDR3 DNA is TGTGCCAGCAGCTTCGGAACGGGACTAGCGGGAGGGGGTGAGCAGTTCTTC. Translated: CASSFGTGLAGGGEQFF.

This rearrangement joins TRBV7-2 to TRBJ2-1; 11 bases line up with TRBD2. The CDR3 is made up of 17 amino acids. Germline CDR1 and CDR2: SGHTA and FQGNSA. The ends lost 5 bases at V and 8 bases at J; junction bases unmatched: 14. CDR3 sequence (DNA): TGTGCCAGCAGCCCCCAAGGGCTAGCGGGAGGAGTCTATGAGCAGTTCTTC. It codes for CASSPQGLAGGVYEQFF.

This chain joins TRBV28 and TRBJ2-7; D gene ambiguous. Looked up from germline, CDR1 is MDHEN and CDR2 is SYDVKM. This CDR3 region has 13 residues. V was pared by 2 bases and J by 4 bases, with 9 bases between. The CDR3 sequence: CASSLPLRYEQYF. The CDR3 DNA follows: TGTGCCAGCAGTTTACCCCTGCGTTACGAGCAGTACTTC.